Each of the 32 T cell receptor beta chains below was sequenced from the same sample in a study of blood T cell repertoires in COVID-19. Generated by immunoSEQ multiplex PCR, the TCRdb table keeps only in-frame clones and is missing some. This table has tens of thousands of clones, more than 80% appearing once. Sequenced material: peripheral blood. The source is a man aged 25 to 40 with active or convalescent COVID-19.

The V call is TRBV24-1, the J call TRBJ2-2, with D maybe TRBD1 (5 bases). This CDR3 is built from 11 residues. Trimming stripped 10 bases from V and 6 bases from J, with 8 bases between. CDR1 is KGHDR, CDR2 SFDVKD, per germline. DNA for the CDR3: TGTGCCACAAGGGGCCCCGGGGAGCTGTTTTTT. It codes for CATRGPGELFF.

The chain employs TRBV3-1 (or the pseudogene TRBV3-2) and TRBJ1-2; the D gene is possibly TRBD1 (6 bases). V lost 7 bases and J lost 6, with 21 bases in between. This CDR3 contains 15 residues. The germline V gene has CDR1 LGHDT and CDR2 YNNKEL (reference sequence). DNA of the CDR3: TGTGCCAGCACCTCGATCGGGACAATCGGCCATGGCTACACCTTC. It specifies CASTSIGTIGHGYTF.

The rearrangement uses TRBV6-5 and TRBJ1-2, with D possibly matching TRBD1 (6 bases). Germline CDR1 reads MNHEY; CDR2 reads SVGAGI. The CDR3 consists of 14 residues. CDR3 nucleotides: TGTGCGGGAACCAAGCCGGGACACCTAAATGGCTACACCTTC. Translated: CAGTKPGHLNGYTF.

The chain links TRBV18 to TRBJ2-3; the match to TRBD2 covers 8 bases. Germline CDR1 reads KGHSH; CDR2 reads LQKENI. With V trimmed by 4 bases and J by 2 bases, 5 bases remained unmatched. CDR3 length: 15 residues. As DNA, the CDR3 is TGTGCCAGCTCACGTAATAGCGGGGCCACAGATACGCAGTATTTT. It encodes CASSRNSGATDTQYF.

This clone was counted a few times. The chain links TRBV14 to TRBJ2-3; 11 bases fit TRBD2. Germline CDR1 reads SGHDN; CDR2 reads FVKESK. V lost 1 base and J lost 3; bases outside the gene matches: 3. CDR3 length: 16 residues. The CDR3 reads CASSQVGTSGTDTQYF. DNA for the CDR3: TGTGCCAGCAGCCAAGTTGGGACTAGCGGTACAGATACGCAGTATTTT.

The V call is TRBV29-1, the J call TRBJ1-1; TRBD1 agrees at 7 bases. CDR1 and CDR2 (germline): SQVTM, ANQGSEA. V gave up 5 bases and J gave up 0 bases; unmatched junction bases: 15. CDR3 length equals 17 residues. The CDR3 DNA reads TGCAGCGTTCCTAACCCGTTGACAGGGAACATGAACACTGAAGCTTTCTTT. Protein product: CSVPNPLTGNMNTEAFF.

The chain links TRBV7-2 to TRBJ1-5; 7 bases map to TRBD1. J lost 3 bases, V lost 5 bases, and 7 bases had no gene match. Per germline, CDR1 SGHTA and CDR2 FQGNSA. The CDR3 sequence is 15 residues long. CDR3 protein: CASSIWTGNNQPQHF. As DNA, the CDR3 is TGTGCCAGCAGCATATGGACAGGCAACAATCAGCCCCAGCATTTT.

This CDR3 is CASSLTSSESSYNEQFF. The CDR3 DNA is TGTGCCAGCAGCTTAACCTCTAGCGAGAGCTCCTACAATGAGCAGTTCTTC. J is TRBJ2-1 and V is TRBV11-2; weak D call: TRBD2 (6 bases). CDR3 size: 17 residues. The V end lost 2 bases, the J end lost 0 bases, and 14 bases lay between the germline ends. Looked up from germline, CDR1 is SGHAT and CDR2 is FQNNGV.

The CDR3 DNA sequence: TGCGCCAGCAGCCAAGACGGACAGGGGCCCAATGAGCAGTTCTTC. It specifies CASSQDGQGPNEQFF. This chain connects TRBV4-3 to TRBJ2-1; 9 positions agree with TRBD1. The CDR3 loop spans 15 amino acids. Losses at the gene ends were 0 bases for V and 6 bases for J; bases not matched to a gene: 3. Germline V gene lookup returns CDR1 LGHNA and CDR2 YSLEER.

The chain couples TRBV7-9 to TRBJ1-4; D is perhaps TRBD1 (6 bases). This CDR3 region has 15 residues. The V end lost 2 bases, the J end lost 5 bases, and 12 bases lay between the germline ends. Per germline, CDR1 SEHNR and CDR2 FQNEAQ (reference sequence). CDR3 region: CASSLYNRANEKLFF. The CDR3 bases are TGTGCCAGCAGCTTATATAACAGGGCAAATGAAAAACTGTTTTTT.

The chain is built from TRBV7-9 and TRBJ1-1; 8 bases line up with TRBD1. The CDR3 covers 18 residues. CDR1 and CDR2 (germline): SEHNR, FQNEAQ (reference sequence). Trimming cost V 4 bases and J 6 bases; bases outside gene matches: 19. In DNA, the CDR3 is TGTGCCAGCAGCTCATCCAGGGACAGGTTAATGGGTGTCGCTGAAGCTTTCTTT. Residues: CASSSSRDRLMGVAEAFF.

This chain joins TRBV6-5 and TRBJ1-2; 9 bases fit TRBD1. The trim removed 8 bases at V and 4 bases at J, leaving 11 bases unmatched. The CDR3 sequence is 15 residues long. Germline V gene sequence: CDR1 MNHEY, CDR2 SVGAGI. The CDR3 nucleotides read TGTGCCAGCCGGGACAGGGACCCGGTGGGCTATGGCTACACCTTC. It specifies CASRDRDPVGYGYTF.

J is TRBJ2-5 and V is TRBV5-1, with 8 bases that match TRBD2. V dropped 4 bases and J dropped 1; count of bases not matched to a gene: 3. The CDR3 contains 14 residues. Germline CDR1 is SGHRS and CDR2 is YFSETQ. CDR3 nucleotide sequence: TGCGCCAGCAGCCCTAGCGGGTCCCAAGAGACCCAGTACTTC. This sequence encodes CASSPSGSQETQYF.

The chain carries TRBV3-1 (or the pseudogene TRBV3-2) and TRBJ2-1, with TRBD2 identical over 7 bases. The CDR3 totals 15 residues. Trimming took 1 base from V and 4 from J; bases not matched to a gene: 4. CDR1 LGHDT and CDR2 YNNKEL come from the germline V gene (reference sequence). Here the CDR3 DNA reads TGTGCCAGCAGCCAAGGGGGGGAGGGATACAATGAGCAGTTCTTC. Its protein is CASSQGGEGYNEQFF.

The genes are TRBV7-8 and TRBJ1-1; D is unresolved. Germline V gene sequence: CDR1 SGHVS, CDR2 FQNEAQ. This CDR3 spans 17 amino acids. Trimming cost V 2 bases and J 3 bases, with 19 bases left between them. Here the CDR3 DNA reads TGTGCCAGCAGCTTATCGAGGAATTCCGCCGGGTACACTGAAGCTTTCTTT. Its protein is CASSLSRNSAGYTEAFF.

The gene calls are TRBV19 and TRBJ1-5; D remains ambiguous. The length of the CDR3 is 14 residues. Germline V gene data show CDR1 as LNHDA and CDR2 as SQIVND (reference sequence). Trimming took off 3 bases at V and 0 bases at J, with 6 bases between the two ends. The CDR3 loop reads CASSIGYSNQPQHF. DNA for the CDR3: TGTGCCAGTAGTATCGGGTATAGCAATCAGCCCCAGCATTTT.

This chain joins TRBV7-3 and TRBJ2-3; TRBD2 agrees at 12 bases. This CDR3 is 15 amino acids long. Germline CDR1 is SGHTA and CDR2 is FQGTGA. J was trimmed by 5 bases and V by 2 bases; bases with no gene match: 2. Written as DNA, the CDR3 is TGTGCCAGCAGCTTACTAGCGGGAGGGTTAGATACGCAGTATTTT. This sequence encodes CASSLLAGGLDTQYF.

This chain joins TRBV6-6 and TRBJ1-1, with D perhaps matching TRBD1 (5 bases). The germline V gene encodes CDR1 MNHNY and CDR2 SVGAGI (reference sequence). V was shortened by 5 bases and J by 1 base, with 11 bases between the two germline ends. The CDR3 contains 14 residues. The CDR3 sequence: CASSPGLTNTEAFF. CDR3 bases: TGTGCCAGCAGTCCGGGACTTACGAACACTGAAGCTTTCTTT.

The rearrangement uses TRBV27 and TRBJ2-1; 8 bases agree with TRBD2. Germline loops: CDR1 MNHEY, CDR2 SMNVEV (reference sequence). The V gene end was trimmed by 7 bases and the J gene end by 1 base; junction bases not matched to a gene: 6. The length of the CDR3 is 15 residues. CDR3 amino acids: CASTSGSSSYNEQFF. The CDR3 DNA reads TGTGCCAGCACGAGCGGGAGTAGTTCCTACAATGAGCAGTTCTTC.

The gene calls are TRBV21-1 and TRBJ2-3; the DNA was not used to check the table's D call, TRBD2. TRBV21-1 is designated a pseudogene. The CDR3 is made up of 17 amino acids. The CDR3 DNA sequence: TGTGCCAGCAGCAGACGACTAGCCGGGATAGGCACAGATACGCAGTATTTT. Residues: CASSRRLAGIGTDTQYF.

V and J are TRBV10-3 and TRBJ2-1; 7 bases match TRBD2. This CDR3 is built from 16 residues. CDR1 ENHRY and CDR2 SYGVKD come from the germline V gene. V lost 0 bases, J lost 1 base, and 3 bases stayed unmatched. The CDR3 DNA reads TGTGCCATCAGTGAGTCGAGTAGCGGGTCCTACAATGAGCAGTTCTTC. Its translation: CAISESSSGSYNEQFF.

The chain couples TRBV7-3 to TRBJ2-3, with 10 bases that match TRBD2. V lost 5 bases, J lost 1 base, and 15 bases stayed unmatched. This CDR3 spans 19 amino acids. Germline CDR1 is SGHTA and CDR2 is FQGTGA. The CDR3 spells CASSPRLAGDSPGTDTQYF. DNA for the CDR3: TGTGCCAGCAGCCCGCGACTAGCGGGCGATTCGCCTGGCACAGATACGCAGTATTTT.

This sequence joins TRBV7-2 and TRBJ1-2, with no clear D. Germline CDR1 is SGHTA and CDR2 is FQGNSA. The CDR3 is 15 amino acids. V lost 5 bases and J 2 bases, leaving 15 bases between the germline ends. CDR3 DNA sequence: TGTGCCAGCAGCCCAAGCGATATAAAGAACTATGGCTACACCTTC. Its protein is CASSPSDIKNYGYTF. The entire variable domain, with the rest obtained from reference TRBV7-2 and TRBJ1-2, is as follows: GAGVSQSPSNKVTEKGKDVELRCDPISGHTALYWYRQSLGQGLEFLIYFQGNSAPDKSGLPSDRFSAERTGGSVSTLTIQRTQQEDSAVYLCASSPSDIKNYGYTFGSGTRLTVV.

V usage is TRBV5-1 and J usage is TRBJ2-7; 12 bases agree with TRBD2. Trimming removed 3 bases from V and 2 bases from J; junction bases left unmatched: 3. CDR3 length: 15 residues. The germline V gene encodes CDR1 SGHRS and CDR2 YFSETQ. CDR3 amino acids: CASSWTSGVAYEQYF. The CDR3 bases are TGCGCCAGCAGCTGGACTAGCGGGGTAGCCTACGAGCAGTACTTC.

CDR3 loop: CASSLTAGNEQFF. The CDR3 nucleotides are TGTGCCAGCAGTTTGACAGCGGGCAATGAGCAGTTCTTC. V and J are TRBV28 and TRBJ2-1; D might be TRBD2 (6 bases). Germline V gene sequence: CDR1 MDHEN, CDR2 SYDVKM. The CDR3 has 13 amino acids. Trimming shortened V by 3 bases and J by 6 bases, and 9 bases separated the two germline ends.

The chain is built from TRBV24-1 and TRBJ2-6; possibly TRBD1 for D (6 bases). This CDR3 spans 16 amino acids. The germline gives CDR1 KGHDR, CDR2 SFDVKD. Trimming left V 0 bases short and J 4 bases short, with 9 bases between. The CDR3 is CATSDLLGAGANVLTF. In DNA, the CDR3 is TGTGCCACCAGTGATTTGTTGGGGGCCGGGGCCAACGTCCTGACTTTC.

This chain joins TRBV5-1 and TRBJ2-1; a weak D match, TRBD2 (5 bases). This CDR3 is 15 amino acids long. The germline V gene encodes CDR1 SGHRS and CDR2 YFSETQ. The V gene lost 4 bases and the J gene lost 6 bases, with 17 bases spanning the gap. The CDR3 is CASSPAAGSRNEQFF. The CDR3 nucleotides are TGCGCCAGCAGCCCTGCGGCGGGCTCGCGCAATGAGCAGTTCTTC.

V usage is TRBV6-1 and J usage is TRBJ1-6; D is possibly TRBD1 (5 bases). The CDR3 covers 15 residues. The germline V gene has CDR1 MNHNS and CDR2 SASEGT. V was trimmed by 2 bases and J by 4 bases, leaving 9 bases between them. CDR3 region: CASSEQGPYNSPLHF. The CDR3 bases are TGTGCCAGCAGTGAACAGGGCCCATATAATTCACCCCTCCACTTT.

The chain is built from TRBV27 and TRBJ1-2, with 9 bases matching TRBD1. V was clipped by 7 bases and J by 7 bases; unmatched bases: 10. This CDR3 comprises 14 residues. The germline V gene encodes CDR1 MNHEY and CDR2 SMNVEV (reference sequence). DNA of the CDR3: TGTGCCAGCAAGCGACGGACAGGGGAGGGTGGCTACACCTTC. Translated: CASKRRTGEGGYTF.

The DNA of the CDR3 is TGTGCCAGCAGCTATGGACAGAACACTGAAGCTTTCTTT. Translation: CASSYGQNTEAFF. The genes are TRBV7-3 and TRBJ1-1; a weak D match, TRBD1 (5 bases). The V and J ends lost 4 bases and 1 base respectively, with 7 bases between them. This CDR3 spans 13 amino acids. The germline gives CDR1 SGHTA, CDR2 FQGTGA.

V is TRBV18 and J is TRBJ1-1; D remains unclear. The CDR3 totals 13 residues. The germline gives CDR1 KGHSH, CDR2 LQKENI. Trimming cost V 3 bases and J 3 bases, with 8 bases left between them. The CDR3 bases are TGTGCCAGCTCACCTGTACGGGACACTGAAGCTTTCTTT. This encodes CASSPVRDTEAFF.

This clone was seen a single time. The J gene is TRBJ2-1, the V gene TRBV7-3; TRBD1 agrees at 8 bases. The CDR3 sequence is 14 residues long. V shed 5 bases and J 8 bases; nucleotides not matched to a gene: 8. CDR1 is SGHTA, CDR2 FQGTGA, per germline. DNA for the CDR3: TGTGCCAGCAGCCCCGGGACAGGTCCCGATGAGCAGTTCTTC. Its protein is CASSPGTGPDEQFF. The full variable domain, its missing parts supplied by reference TRBV7-3 and TRBJ2-1, is GAGVSQTPSNKVTEKGKYVELRCDPISGHTALYWYRQSLGQGPEFLIYFQGTGAADDSGLPNDRFFAVRPEGSVSTLKIQRTERGDSAVYLCASSPGTGPDEQFFGPGTRLTVL.